Here is one TCR beta chain with its context. The antigen is not known. The sample originates from a study of identifying expanded T cells in peripheral blood. Germline V gives CDR1 ENHRY, CDR2 SYGVKD. The CDR3 covers 14 residues. The J segment lost 2 bases and the V segment lost 6 bases, leaving 2 bases of the junction unmatched. Libraries were prepared by immunoSEQ multiplex PCR; TCRdb keeps only in-frame clonotypes and omits some of them. Of under 130,000 clones in the sample, approximately 90% were seen once. Study-wide results and caveats: Clone count variance between two-week samples rose with total template count. About 1.2 clones differed between technical replicates, versus approximately 16 and 20 over time.

The source is a person between 18 and 69 years old in good health. Sequenced: blood. The chain links TRBV10-3 to TRBJ2-3, with TRBD2 identical over 10 bases. For the CDR3, the DNA is TGTGCCATCAGAGCGGGGGGGCCCACAGATACGCAGTATTTT. Its protein is CAIRAGGPTDTQYF.